What follows are 8 T cell receptor beta chains derived from one specimen sequenced in a study of early T cells in non-severe SARS-CoV-2 infection. TCRdb fed the 5' RACE reads into MiXCR, producing one record per CDR3 protein. The table includes about 80,000 distinct CDR3 sequences, 12% detected once. The sample was whole blood. The receptors originated from an adult who was a healthcare worker with PCR-confirmed SARS-CoV-2 infection or an uninfected control (not recorded which).

This clonotype came up many times. The chain recombines TRBV5-1 with TRBJ2-7; D not certain. The germline gives CDR1 SGHRS, CDR2 YFSETQ. The CDR3 sequence is 13 residues long. V lost 0 bases and J 4 bases, leaving 8 bases between the germline ends. The CDR3 DNA follows: TGCGCCAGCAGCTTGGTTGTGGGTTACGAGCAGTACTTC. It is translated as CASSLVVGYEQYF.

This chain joins TRBV3-1 and TRBJ1-1; no clear D. The ends were cut back, 0 bases at V and 0 bases at J, with 5 bases in the middle. Germline CDR1 is LGHDT and CDR2 is YNNKEL (reference sequence). CDR3 size: 14 residues. The CDR3 loop is CASSQEGMNTEAFF. In DNA form, the CDR3 reads TGTGCCAGCAGCCAAGAGGGGATGAACACTGAAGCTTTCTTT.

This clonotype was observed a handful of times. The genes are TRBV27 and TRBJ2-5, with D possibly called TRBD1 or TRBD2 (5 bases each). The CDR3 runs 12 residues. The V end lost 6 bases, the J end lost 7 bases, and 12 bases lay between the germline ends. Germline CDR1 MNHEY, CDR2 SMNVEV (reference sequence). CDR3 DNA: TGTGCCAGCAGCCCGGGACCAAGGACCCAGTACTTC. Translation: CASSPGPRTQYF.

This clonotype has more than one count but fewer than ten. This chain joins TRBV7-8 and TRBJ1-6; D uncertain. The V end was cut by 5 bases, the J end by 6 bases, with 14 bases between. The CDR3 spans 15 residues. CDR1 is SGHVS, CDR2 FQNEAQ, per germline. The CDR3: CASSPRRIANSPLHF. The CDR3 DNA reads TGTGCCAGCAGCCCCCGGCGGATAGCTAATTCACCCCTCCACTTT.

Of note for this clonotype: A single base separates this from a much larger clone, so it may be a read error. The chain employs TRBV20-1 and TRBJ1-1, with D unclear. The germline gives CDR1 DFQATT, CDR2 SNEGSKA (reference sequence). The CDR3 has 13 residues. The CDR3: CSASLSPRTEALF. CDR3 sequence (DNA): TGCAGTGCTTCCCTTTCCCCGCGGACTGAAGCTCTCTTT.

This clonotype was observed at least ten times. The rearrangement joins TRBV29-1 to TRBJ1-1; D possibly corresponds to TRBD1 (5 bases). V dropped 7 bases and J dropped 5 bases, with 17 bases sitting between them. The CDR3 is 13 residues long. Germline CDR1 SQVTM, CDR2 ANQGSEA. The CDR3: CSALDTHGTEAFF. The CDR3 nucleotides are TGCAGCGCGCTGGACACTCATGGGACTGAAGCTTTCTTT.

This clonotype was recorded at least ten times. The rearrangement links TRBV18 to TRBJ1-1; 8 bases map to TRBD1. Unmatched junction bases numbered 11, after V lost 7 bases and J lost 4 bases. Germline loops: CDR1 KGHSH, CDR2 LQKENI. The CDR3 loop spans 15 amino acids. The CDR3 here is CASYAPGGRITEAFF. CDR3 sequence (DNA): TGTGCCAGCTACGCGCCAGGGGGCAGAATCACTGAAGCTTTCTTT.

This clonotype has ten or more counts. CDR3 residues: CASRAEGGSYNEQFF. The CDR3 bases are TGTGCCAGCAGGGCTGAAGGGGGCTCCTACAATGAGCAGTTCTTC. The V call is TRBV6-6, the J call TRBJ2-1; a possible D gene is TRBD1 (6 bases). Trimming left V 6 bases short and J 0 bases short, with 12 bases between. The CDR3 totals 15 residues. Germline V gene data show CDR1 as MNHNY and CDR2 as SVGAGI (reference sequence).